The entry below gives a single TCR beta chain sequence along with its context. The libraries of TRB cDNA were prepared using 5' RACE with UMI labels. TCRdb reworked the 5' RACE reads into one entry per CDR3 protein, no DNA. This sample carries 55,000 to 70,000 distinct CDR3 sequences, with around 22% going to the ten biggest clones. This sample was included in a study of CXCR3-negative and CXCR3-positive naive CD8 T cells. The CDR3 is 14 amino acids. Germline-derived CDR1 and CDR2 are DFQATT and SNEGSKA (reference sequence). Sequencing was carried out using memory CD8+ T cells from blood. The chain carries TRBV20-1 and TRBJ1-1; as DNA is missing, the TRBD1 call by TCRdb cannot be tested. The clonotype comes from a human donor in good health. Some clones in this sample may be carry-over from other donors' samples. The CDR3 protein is CSAGGAGSNTEAFF.